The 10 T cell receptor beta chains below were found in one sample sequenced in a study of control samples from healthy donors and cancer patients. Profiling relied on immunoSEQ multiplex PCR, and the TCRdb table lists in-frame clones only, not all of them. The sample comprises around 58,000 clones, approximately 91% of which are singletons, and less than 4% rests with the top ten. What was sequenced was blood. All receptors derive from a man in his forties or fifties in good health.

The genes are TRBV2 and TRBJ2-7; 9 bases agree with TRBD2. V trimming: 7 bases; J trimming: 7 bases; junction bases outside the gene matches: 14. CDR1 and CDR2 from the germline V gene are SNHLY and FYNNEI. CDR3 length: 15 amino acids. DNA for the CDR3: TGTGCCAGCACCCTGGCCGCTAGCGGGGTGGCTGAGCAGTACTTC. It encodes CASTLAASGVAEQYF. Full variable domain (remainder filled in from reference TRBV2 and TRBJ2-7): EPEVTQTPSHQVTQMGQEVILRCVPISNHLYFYWYRQILGQKVEFLVSFYNNEISEKSEIFDDQFSVERPDGSNFTLKIRSTKLEDSAMYFCASTLAASGVAEQYFGPGTRLTVT.

This clone was observed a handful of times. V gene TRBV19 combines with J gene TRBJ1-2, with TRBD1 as a possible D gene (5 bases). Per the germline V gene, CDR1 is LNHDA and CDR2 is SQIVND (reference sequence). V was cut by 5 bases and J by 2 bases, with 9 bases left in between. The CDR3 totals 13 residues. Here the CDR3 DNA reads TGTGCCAGTAGTCTGACAGAGAACTATGGCTACACCTTC. The encoded protein is CASSLTENYGYTF. Looking up the rest from reference TRBV19 and TRBJ1-2 gives the full variable domain: DGGITQSPKYLFRKEGQNVTLSCEQNLNHDAMYWYRQDPGQGLRLIYYSQIVNDFQKGDIAEGYSVSREKKESFPLTVTSAQKNPTAFYLCASSLTENYGYTFGSGTRLTVV.

The V and J genes are TRBV6-5 and TRBJ2-7, with no clear D. V was trimmed by 7 bases and J by 2 bases, leaving 15 bases between them. The CDR3 runs 14 residues. Germline CDR1 MNHEY, CDR2 SVGAGI. Here the CDR3 DNA reads TGTGCCAGCAAACAAGGGATTTTAGCCTACGAGCAGTACTTC. This translates into CASKQGILAYEQYF.

In nucleotides, the CDR3 is TGTGCCAGCAGTTACAAGCCGCAGGGACAGGCGGAGACCCAGTACTTC. It encodes CASSYKPQGQAETQYF. The genes are TRBV6-2 or TRBV6-3 and TRBJ2-5; 8 nucleotides line up with TRBD1. J was trimmed by 5 bases and V by 2 bases; bases with no gene match: 10. This CDR3 spans 16 amino acids. Looked up from germline, CDR1 is MNHEY and CDR2 is SVGEGT.

The chain has TRBV19 and TRBJ2-2; 11 nucleotides match TRBD2. The V gene's germline CDR1 is LNHDA and CDR2 SQIVND (reference sequence). V gave up 3 bases and J gave up 2 bases; unmatched junction bases: 20. The CDR3 sequence is 22 residues long. The CDR3 DNA reads as TGTGCCAGTAGTATGCGCCTCCAACTAGCGGGAGAATATCGGCTAAACACCGGGGAGCTGTTTTTT. This gives the protein CASSMRLQLAGEYRLNTGELFF.

The rearrangement uses TRBV25-1 and TRBJ1-2; TRBD1 is a possible D gene (5 bases). V was shortened by 1 base and J by 2 bases, with 11 bases between the two germline ends. The CDR3 runs 15 residues. CDR1 is MGHDK and CDR2 is SYGVNS in the germline V gene. CDR3 sequence: CASSESSGINYGYTF. The CDR3 nucleotides are TGTGCCAGCAGTGAATCTTCAGGGATAAACTATGGCTACACCTTC.

The CDR3 DNA reads TGTGCCAGCAGTTTATCGGAAAGACCCTCTAACTATGGCTACACCTTC. The encoded protein is CASSLSERPSNYGYTF. V usage is TRBV27 and J usage is TRBJ1-2, with D unresolved. The length of the CDR3 is 16 residues. Germline V lookup: CDR1 MNHEY, CDR2 SMNVEV (reference sequence). V was clipped by 0 bases and J by 0 bases, with 11 bases between them.

The chain uses TRBV6-1 and TRBJ2-1; 8 bases fit TRBD2. The CDR3 length is 18 residues. V trimming: 1 base; J trimming: 4 bases; junction bases outside the gene matches: 12. CDR1 is MNHNS and CDR2 is SASEGT in the germline V gene. CDR3 coding DNA: TGTGCCAGCAGTGAAGGACCCCATAGCGGGATGGGGTACAATGAGCAGTTCTTC. Translation: CASSEGPHSGMGYNEQFF.

The chain couples TRBV19 to TRBJ1-4; TRBD1 aligns across 10 bases. J lost 5 bases, V lost 5 bases, and 2 bases had no gene match. The CDR3 extends over 14 amino acids. Looked up from germline, CDR1 is LNHDA and CDR2 is SQIVND (reference sequence). This CDR3 is CASSLDRGNEKLFF. The CDR3 DNA sequence: TGTGCCAGTAGTCTGGACAGGGGGAATGAAAAACTGTTTTTT.

In this sample, this clone turned up a few times. The chain recombines TRBV19 with TRBJ1-2; no definite D call. V gave up 7 bases and J gave up 8 bases, with 14 bases separating them. CDR3 length: 12 amino acids. Germline V gives CDR1 LNHDA, CDR2 SQIVND (reference sequence). CDR3 nucleotides: TGTGCCAGTACCGCTAGGACGAGCGGCTACACCTTC. Its protein product is CASTARTSGYTF. The whole variable domain, remainder taken from reference TRBV19 and TRBJ1-2, is DGGITQSPKYLFRKEGQNVTLSCEQNLNHDAMYWYRQDPGQGLRLIYYSQIVNDFQKGDIAEGYSVSREKKESFPLTVTSAQKNPTAFYLCASTARTSGYTFGSGTRLTVV.